What follows are 9 T cell receptor beta chains derived from one specimen sequenced in a study of OX40 agonist ivuxolimab in advanced cancers. The method was immunoSEQ multiplex PCR; TCRdb's version includes in-frame clones alone and lacks a portion of them. The table has roughly 43,000 clones, 75% to 90% seen once; the top ten hold 30% to 45%. The sample was CD4+ or CD8+ T cells sorted from blood, taken in a trial of the OX40 agonist ivuxolimab. All receptors come from an adult with an advanced solid tumor such as melanoma, head and neck, liver or kidney cancer.

The chain couples TRBV14 to TRBJ2-1, with 11 bases aligning to TRBD2. V gave up 0 bases and J gave up 9 bases; unmatched junction bases: 7. Germline lookup yields CDR1 SGHDN and CDR2 FVKESK. This CDR3 comprises 16 residues. CDR3 residues: CASSQDILAGGGEQFF. The CDR3 DNA sequence: TGTGCCAGCAGCCAAGATATCCTAGCGGGAGGTGGTGAGCAGTTCTTC. The full variable domain, rest sourced from reference TRBV14 and TRBJ2-1, is EAGVTQFPSHSVIEKGQTVTLRCDPISGHDNLYWYRRVMGKEIKFLLHFVKESKQDESGMPNNRFLAERTGGTYSTLKVQPAELEDSGVYFCASSQDILAGGGEQFFGPGTRLTVL.

The chain is built from TRBV15 and TRBJ1-4, with D unclear. CDR1 and CDR2 from the germline V gene are LNHNV and YYDKDF (reference sequence). With 1 base removed from V and 3 bases from J, the gap between germline ends came to 3 bases. This CDR3 comprises 13 residues. The CDR3 bases are TGTGCCACCAGCAGAGGGGCTAATGAAAAACTGTTTTTT. Protein product: CATSRGANEKLFF.

This sequence joins TRBV19 and TRBJ2-3, with a tentative D call TRBD2 (6 bases). The V gene lost 7 bases and the J gene lost 6 bases, with 14 bases spanning the gap. The length of the CDR3 is 13 residues. Germline CDR1 is LNHDA and CDR2 is SQIVND (reference sequence). The CDR3 spells CASKVGGADTQYF. The CDR3 nucleotides read TGTGCCAGTAAAGTGGGGGGTGCGGATACGCAGTATTTT.

This clone appeared a single time. This rearrangement joins TRBV6-6 to TRBJ2-2, with 12 positions matching TRBD2. CDR3 length: 15 amino acids. V lost 4 bases and J lost 5; bases outside the gene matches: 2. Germline CDR1 reads MNHNY; CDR2 reads SVGAGI (reference sequence). The CDR3 nucleotides read TGTGCCAGCAGTTCCGGACTAGCGGGGACCGGGGAGCTGTTTTTT. Amino acid sequence: CASSSGLAGTGELFF.

This clone has just one count. V is TRBV28 and J is TRBJ1-4; 9 bases match TRBD1. CDR3 length: 13 residues. Germline CDR1 and CDR2: MDHEN and SYDVKM. The ends lost 10 bases at V and 8 bases at J; junction bases unmatched: 8. DNA of the CDR3: TGTGCCACCAGACAGGGGGGAGGCGAAAAACTGTTTTTT. Translated: CATRQGGGEKLFF.

The chain carries TRBV11-2 and TRBJ1-3, with a weak D call TRBD1 (5 bases). With 4 bases removed from V and 4 bases from J, the gap between germline ends came to 11 bases. The germline CDR1 and CDR2 sequences are SGHAT and FQNNGV. This CDR3 has 14 residues. Here the CDR3 DNA reads TGTGCCAGCAGCTACCAGGGCGCGGGAAACACCATATATTTT. Its protein product is CASSYQGAGNTIYF.

This sequence joins TRBV6-1 and TRBJ2-7; 10 bases agree with TRBD1. V trimming: 5 bases; J trimming: 10 bases; junction bases outside the gene matches: 5. CDR3 length: 12 amino acids. Germline CDR1 and CDR2: MNHNS and SASEGT. CDR3 coding DNA: TGTGCCAGCAGTAGGGACAGGGGACCACAGTACTTC. Amino acid sequence: CASSRDRGPQYF.

V is TRBV28 and J is TRBJ2-7; no clear D gene. The V gene lost 2 bases and the J gene lost 5 bases, with 7 bases spanning the gap. Germline assignment: CDR1 MDHEN and CDR2 SYDVKM. This CDR3 comprises 12 residues. The CDR3 reads CASSLAQDEQYF. In nucleotides, the CDR3 is TGTGCCAGCAGTTTAGCCCAGGACGAGCAGTACTTC. The whole variable domain, filled in from reference TRBV28 and TRBJ2-7, reads DVKVTQSSRYLVKRTGEKVFLECVQDMDHENMFWYRQDPGLGLRLIYFSYDVKMKEKGDIPEGYSVSREKKERFSLILESASTNQTSMYLCASSLAQDEQYFGPGTRLTVT.

The chain uses TRBV29-1 and TRBJ1-2, with TRBD1 matching 10 bases. The CDR3 consists of 14 residues. Germline CDR1 is SQVTM and CDR2 is ANQGSEA. V lost 3 bases, J lost 6 bases, and 7 bases stayed unmatched. Here the CDR3 DNA reads TGCAGCGTTGACCTCCGACAGGGGGCAAATGGCTACACCTTC. The encoded protein is CSVDLRQGANGYTF.